This is a list of T cell receptor beta chains from one sample in a study of T-cell reconstitution after alpha-beta-depleted transplantation in children. TCRdb re-analysed the PCR reads in MiXCR, keeping a single row per CDR3 protein. This sample yields more than 400,000 distinct CDR3 sequences, of which more than 9.5% are seen a single time; less than 15% belongs to the top ten. Material: PBMCs, mostly from graft donor cells, obtained 180 days after TCRalphabeta/CD19-depleted stem cell transplant. These receptors were collected from a female patient aged 2-15 years who had a stem cell transplant for aplastic anemia, so the T cells may come from the graft donor. CDR3s include the opening cysteine and the closing phenylalanine or tryptophan. Fields, in order: J gene, clone size, V gene, D gene, CDR3 DNA, CDR3 protein. The D gene is left open where the match is weak. The listing skips clone size in some rows; elsewhere it reads once, few, many or a size class.

TRBJ1-1 | - | TRBV6-6 | - | TGTGCCAGCAGTCAGACCACGGGTAGAGCTTTCTTT | CASSQTTGRAFF
TRBJ2-1 | - | TRBV12-3/TRBV12-4 | - | TGTGCCAGCACCCCCCGGCTAGTTCACGACGAGCAGTTCTTC | CASTPRLVHDEQFF
TRBJ1-5 | many | TRBV15 | - | TGTGCCACCAGCATTGGGTTTAATAGCAATCAGCCCCAGCATTTT | CATSIGFNSNQPQHF
TRBJ2-5 | many | TRBV28 | TRBD1 | TGTGCCAGCAGGGGGACAGGTGAAGAGACCCAGTACTTC | CASRGTGEETQYF
TRBJ2-3 | - | TRBV6-5 | - | TGTGCCAGCAGTTACTCGAGTTGGCCGGATACGCAGTATTTT | CASSYSSWPDTQYF
TRBJ2-1 | - | TRBV7-9 | - | TGTGCCAGCAGAGCAGGCCCAGGGTTCTACAATGAGCAGTTCTTC | CASRAGPGFYNEQFF
TRBJ2-1 | few | TRBV20-1 | TRBD2 | TGCAGTGCTAGACTCATAGCGGGAGGGCTTTACAATGAGCAGTTCTTC | CSARLIAGGLYNEQFF
TRBJ1-3 | few | TRBV27 | - | TGTGCCAGCAGTTTATCGGGGGCAGGGGCTGGAAACACCATATATTTT | CASSLSGAGAGNTIYF
TRBJ1-1 | - | TRBV29-1 | - | TGCAGCGTTCTCGCCCTGCGCAGGGATGGCACTGAAGCTTTCTTT | CSVLALRRDGTEAFF
TRBJ2-6 | few | TRBV6-1 | - | TGTGCCAGCAGGCCCGACCCGTACAGCCTCTCTGGGGCCAACGTCCTGACTTTC | CASRPDPYSLSGANVLTF
TRBJ2-4 | - | TRBV28 | TRBD2 | TGTGCCAGCAGTAGCTACATGGGGAGGGAAAACATTCAGTACTTC | CASSSYMGRENIQYF
TRBJ2-1 | - | TRBV20-1 | - | TGCAGTGCTAATCGGGTTAATTACAATGAGCAGTTCTTC | CSANRVNYNEQFF
TRBJ2-3 | few | TRBV27 | - | TGTGCCAGCACCACCGGTCCGGGAGCGGGCACAGATACGCAGTATTTT | CASTTGPGAGTDTQYF
TRBJ2-7 | few | TRBV10-3 | - | TGTGCCATCAGTGGCGGTAGGAGTGGCCCAGGGGCAACTGTTGGGTACTTC | CAISGGRSGPGATVGYF
TRBJ2-3 | many | TRBV4-3 | - | TGCGCCAGCAGCCAAGGGTCAAGGGATACGCAGTATTTT | CASSQGSRDTQYF
TRBJ1-1 | - | TRBV25-1 | TRBD1 | TGTGCCAGCAGTGAGGACAGGTTGCGACCGAACACTGAAGCTTTCTTT | CASSEDRLRPNTEAFF
TRBJ1-5 | - | TRBV28 | TRBD1 | TGTGCCAGCGGCCCAACAGGGGGAGGCAATCAGCCCCAGCATTTT | CASGPTGGGNQPQHF
TRBJ2-1 | few | TRBV20-1 | TRBD1 | TGCAGTGCTAGAACAGGGGGCTCCTACAATGAGCAGTTCTTC | CSARTGGSYNEQFF
TRBJ2-2 | few | TRBV28 | TRBD2 | TGTGCCAGCAAATTAGCGGGAGAGGCCGGGGAGCTGTTTTTT | CASKLAGEAGELFF
TRBJ2-3 | many | TRBV29-1 | - | TGCAGCGTTGATGGCGGCAGGAGCACAGATACGCAGTATTTT | CSVDGGRSTDTQYF
TRBJ1-1 | - | TRBV2 | - | TGTGCCAGCAGTGAAGGGGACCGAAACACTGAAGCTTTCTTT | CASSEGDRNTEAFF
TRBJ2-5 | - | TRBV4-3 | - | TGCGCCAGCAGCCAAGATCGGAGGGGCGGAGAGACCCAGTACTTC | CASSQDRRGGETQYF
TRBJ2-7 | few | TRBV4-3 | - | TGCGCCAGCAGCCAAGGGGTGGCCTGGCGCGAGCAGTACTTC | CASSQGVAWREQYF
TRBJ1-2 | few | TRBV25-1 | - | TGTGCCAGCAGTCGACATCCCAATGGCTACACCTTC | CASSRHPNGYTF
TRBJ2-1 | - | TRBV20-1 | - | TGCAGTGCTAGGATAGGGGTGAACAATGAGCAGTTCTTC | CSARIGVNNEQFF
TRBJ2-1 | - | TRBV20-1 | TRBD2 | TGCAGTGCTTCCTCACTAGCGGCATATGATGAGCAGTTCTTC | CSASSLAAYDEQFF
TRBJ2-1 | few | TRBV7-2 | TRBD1 | TGTGCCAGCAGCTTCGTGTGGACAGGAAGGGATGAGCAGTTCTTC | CASSFVWTGRDEQFF
TRBJ1-2 | - | TRBV6-6 | - | TGTGCCAGCAACCAGGACGGCAGTGGCTACACCTTC | CASNQDGSGYTF
TRBJ1-4 | - | TRBV5-5 | - | TGTGCCAGCAGCCCGGGGCTCCGCGCAACTAATGAAAAACTGTTTTTT | CASSPGLRATNEKLFF
TRBJ2-7 | - | TRBV18 | - | TGTGCCAGCTCACCAGACGCGTCCGGGAGCGAGCAGTACTTC | CASSPDASGSEQYF